Detailed here is one T cell receptor beta chain. This receptor's antigen is unknown. It has no much larger one-base neighbor in the sample; base qualities were not kept. This entry comes from a study of cytomegalovirus exposure and HLA in healthy donors (dated by TCRdb to 2016 to 2017). Study-wide context: In an earlier analysis of some 550 of the donors, 250 to 300 Gb of sequence data and 100 million or so unique TCR beta sequences from about 179 million T cells were reported. An early release covering roughly 640 HLA-typed donors comprised 300 to 350 gigabases of sequencing data and 65 million to 100 million unique TCR sequences. Among the roughly 430 genotyped donors, around 79% belonged to the genetic ancestry cluster associated with self-reported Caucasian donors. The study aimed to test whether signatures of past pathogen exposure could be identified by cataloging public T cell receptors. The study used immunosequencing to profile the T cell repertoires of 666 subjects and linked those repertoires to cytomegalovirus serostatus. A separate validation cohort of over a hundred different subjects was used in addition to the approximately 700-subject first cohort. High-throughput TCR immunosequencing, statistical association of individual TCRs with disease status, and machine learning were combined to predict cytomegalovirus infection status. A later analysis re-examined previously published TCR beta repertoires from more than 650 donors and added high-resolution HLA genotyping to investigate patterns of TCR occurrence. Rather than using new phenotypic data, the later analysis identified candidate immune exposures from TCR beta sequences and from how often those sequences occurred across donors. In an earlier analysis of a few hundred of the donors, high-throughput TCR beta sequencing was used to judge whether each TCR beta V gene segment behaved as functional or pseudogenic. Donor age, sex, ethnicity and CMV serostatus were compiled alongside the repertoire data. A later genetic analysis took genome-wide SNP genotypes for about 65% of the roughly 670 donors and used that subset as a discovery cohort. All discovery cohort repertoires had been generated using a single sequencing platform. Class I and class II HLA loci were covered by the typing at four-digit resolution. Typing coverage differed by locus: A, B, C, DRB1 and DQB1 were typed in roughly 629-640 donors, DQA1 in roughly 510, DPA1 in some 600, and DPB1 in approximately 450. Because of strong linkage in the cohort, four to six DR-DQ haplotypes were treated as single units for association and clustering. Across about 370 genotyped donors of the cohort, an average of roughly 250,000 unique TCR beta nucleotide sequences per donor were sequenced, and 15% to 20% of those sequences were non-productive.

Results and caveats for the whole study, not just this receptor: Most TCR sequences were observed very rarely across donors, whereas some public TCRs were present in many individuals. Specific HLA alleles were associated with over 15,000 TCR beta sequences at a false discovery rate of 0.05 in a later analysis. Roughly uniform sequencing depth across donors was assumed in presence/absence analyses, although this assumption may not hold. Because counts were too low, some 16 rarely observed V segments, including chromosome 9 orphons, were excluded from the earlier analysis of roughly 580 of the donors. A later genetic analysis reported fewer N-insertions in productive TCRs among donors in an Asian-associated ancestry cluster than the approximately 670-donor mean. In an earlier analysis of around 500 of the donors, most TCR beta V segments appeared in productive rearrangements about 87% or about 30% of the time, broadly matching IMGT annotations. The only immune exposure information available for the cohort was CMV serostatus. According to the authors, the approach could potentially be generalized to other disease states and immunological phenotypes. A few of the identified cytomegalovirus-associated TCR beta chains were confirmed in vitro to be specific for cytomegalovirus antigens. According to a later analysis, TCR association rates differed among HLA loci, with DRB1 alleles showing the most associated TCRs and HLA-C alleles showing the fewest. When HLA alleles, especially DR and DQ, strongly co-occurred, TCR associations were difficult to assign to individual alleles. Because HLA typing was unavailable for some donors at each locus, only the typed subset was used in association tests. According to a later analysis, parvovirus B19, influenza, CMV and Epstein-Barr virus appeared linked to several top co-occurrence clusters. The study listed 150 to 200 TCR beta chains as associated with cytomegalovirus. Some IMGT-functional V segments, including TRBV6-2 and TRBV6-3, could not be distinguished by the 87-base-pair reads and were therefore excluded. Most CMV-associated TCR beta chains appeared to be HLA-restricted in a later analysis, and the HLA associations seemed to be driven largely by CMV exposure. The classifier was reported to diagnose cytomegalovirus status with high specificity and sensitivity in both the original cohort and the validation cohort. A later genetic analysis associated a missense DCLRE1C variant with V-gene and J-gene trimming of TCR beta chains, and an independent cohort replicated the association. A further reported finding was that TCR beta sequences accurately predicted the HLA-A and HLA-B alleles for most subjects in the first cohort. This cohort had only TCR beta chains sequenced, and the lack of alpha or paired-chain data limited which features could be detected. A cluster of highly shared sequence variants was judged likely to be a technical artifact of the sequencing pipeline. Correlated functional status among segregating V segments might be attributable to linkage disequilibrium, but an unknown experimental factor could not be ruled out. Compared with equally common non-associated chains, HLA-associated TCR beta chains in a later analysis were more clonally expanded and had lower generation probabilities.

V is trimmed back by 11 bases and J by 6 bases, and the junction contains 16 bases that no gene match accounts for. The CDR1 and CDR2 encoded by the germline V gene are MDHEN and SYDVKM. From the cysteine through the phenylalanine, the CDR3 covers 16 amino acids. The kept DNA is CDR3 alone, 48 bases in frame from the first base. Library generation was performed with the immunoSEQ multiplex PCR assay. The multiplex PCR relied on a mix of 60 forward primers for TCR Vbeta segments and 13 reverse primers for TCR Jbeta segments. Amplification of the CDR3 region of rearranged TCR beta genes was performed with a multiplex PCR assay on genomic DNA. Amplified TCR beta libraries were sequenced as 87-base-pair reads on the Illumina HiSeq System. Turning to the authors' computational methods: Across the 640 or so repertoires, a later analysis counted roughly 84 million unique TCR beta chains, around 11 million of which were shared by at least two donors. A nearest-neighbor algorithm error-corrected the raw reads and collapsed the reads into unique sequences, merging closely related sequences to remove PCR and sequencing errors. CDR3 sequences were aligned to IMGT reference sequences to assign V, D and J gene segments. For a sequence to be retained, a match of at least six nucleotides to both a V gene segment and a J gene segment was required. A rearrangement was called productive if the CDR3 had no stop codons and remained in frame with V and J, and every other rearrangement was called non-productive. Following IMGT convention, CDR3 was defined as the stretch from the second conserved V-encoded cysteine up to the conserved J-encoded phenylalanine. The earlier analysis of 500 to 650 of the donors excluded any sequence lacking an unambiguous match to a single V gene segment. An earlier analysis of just under 600 of the donors called V segments functional above 56.7% productive rearrangements and segregating when the between-donor standard deviation exceeded 5%. A statistical classification framework was built to diagnose cytomegalovirus status from the catalog of TCR beta chain sequences. In a later analysis, V and J genes were assigned by comparing TCR nucleotide sequences against IMGT/GENE-DB human TR gene sequences. The TCRdist pipeline was used in a later analysis to assign CDR3 sequences and most-parsimonious VDJ recombination scenarios. A later analysis defined each TCR beta chain by its CDR3 amino acid sequence plus V-gene family, and excluded reads lacking a unique V-gene family. In a later analysis, 550 to 650 highly shared, low-generation-probability nucleotide sequences were removed to address suspected cross-contamination and a sequencing artifact. In a later analysis, a clonal expansion index was calculated for each public chain from normalized within-repertoire ranks of inferred template counts. A later analysis computed generation probabilities with a VDJ recombination model fitted to out-of-frame rearrangements, and checked the results against IGoR. Hypergeometric tests were used in a later analysis to score TCR-TCR, TCR-HLA and TCR-CMV co-occurrence, with a repertoire-size bias correction applied to the TCR pairs. A later analysis estimated false discovery rates by permuting HLA or CMV assignments 20 times. In a later analysis, co-occurring TCRs were grouped using DBSCAN, and TCRdist sequence similarity was added for clustering within HLA-allele-positive subsets. Repertoires with fewer than 30,000 or more than 120,000 public chains, plus five repertoires with anomalous nucleotide sharing, were excluded from co-occurrence clustering. What TCRdb holds here is the immuneACCESS table cut down to in-frame rearrangements. Part of the clones is not present; checked against another copy, under half of the missing clones reflect an unresolved V gene, and the others are unexplained. The D gene and trimming were derived from the DNA, and the V and J assignments and clone size from that table. The sample table lists approximately 190,000 clones, more than 75% of them with a count of one. Over 12% of the sample rests with the top ten.

The cohort consisted of fewer than 700 healthy bone marrow donors. All cohort members were sampled while nominally healthy, although unrecorded immune exposures were likely present. The donor tested CMV seropositive and was one of the 289 seropositive cohort members. Each donor provided a peripheral blood sample, and peripheral blood mononuclear cells were used for TCR beta sequencing. Genomic DNA was extracted from the blood cell samples with the Qiagen DNeasy Blood Extraction Kit. The sequenced material came from PBMCs. This sequence originates from a woman aged 25 to 39 in good health and CMV-seropositive. This chain is built from TRBV28 and TRBJ2-2; a stretch of 9 junction bases matches TRBD1. The CDR3 has the sequence CAAGFEGQGLAGELFF. The nucleotide sequence reads as follows: TGTGCCGCAGGATTTGAGGGACAGGGCCTTGCCGGGGAGCTGTTTTTT.